These 2 T cell receptor beta chains were sequenced from one sample in a study of blood T cells in healthy people across ages. Combining a sample-barcoded 5' primer with a J-beta primer mix, a second PCR ran for roughly 6 to 12 cycles. MiXCR, run by TCRdb on the 5' RACE reads, gives a single entry per CDR3 protein. The sample includes more than 900,000 distinct CDR3 sequences, under 35% of them seen just once. This sample also belongs to another study, concerning T cells of mothers and their children.

The sequenced sample was blood. These receptor sequences come from a woman in her thirties or forties in good health.

In the case of this clonotype: An end of the junction does not agree with germline; a read error may underlie this. This chain uses TRBV7-7 with TRBJ2-3, with D unclear. The germline V gene encodes CDR1 SSHAT and CDR2 FNYEAQ (reference sequence). The CDR3 extends over 13 amino acids. CDR3 in DNA: TGTGCTAGCAGCTCGGATTATGGGGATACGCAGTATTTT. It encodes CASSSDYGDTQYF.

CDR3 nucleotide sequence: TGTGCCAGCAGCTTAGGCGACAGGGCGAGCTCTGGAAACACCATATATTTT. It specifies CASSLGDRASSGNTIYF. V usage is TRBV7-2 and J usage is TRBJ1-3; TRBD1 aligns across 7 bases. Germline loops: CDR1 SGHTA, CDR2 FQGNSA. The CDR3 is 17 residues long. V shed 1 base, J shed 0 bases, and the junction held 6 bases outside the gene matches.